The 24 T cell receptor beta chains reported below all come from one sample, sequenced in a study of blood T cell repertoires in COVID-19. Generated by immunoSEQ multiplex PCR, the TCRdb table keeps only in-frame clones and is missing some. The sample has around 240,000 clones, around 84% seen once. The sequencing sample was made of peripheral blood. The receptors derive from a woman aged 35 to 49 who had recovered from COVID-19.

The V and J genes are TRBV9 and TRBJ1-1; no clear D gene. The CDR3 runs to 14 residues. Trimming removed 0 bases from V and 8 bases from J, with 14 bases in between. Germline V gives CDR1 SGDLS, CDR2 YYNGEE. For the CDR3, the DNA is TGTGCCAGCAGCGTAGGGGGAGGTTCACCCGAAGCTTTCTTT. As protein: CASSVGGGSPEAFF.

V and J are TRBV6-5 and TRBJ2-7; the match to TRBD1 covers 12 bases. Germline V gene data show CDR1 as MNHEY and CDR2 as SVGAGI. The V gene end was trimmed by 1 base and the J gene end by 6 bases; junction bases not matched to a gene: 4. The CDR3 has 15 amino acids. The CDR3 spells CASSYYGTGGLEQYF. The CDR3 bases are TGTGCCAGCAGTTACTACGGGACAGGGGGCCTCGAGCAGTACTTC.

J is TRBJ2-2 and V is TRBV21-1; the tabulated D call, TRBD2, remains unverified against the DNA. TRBV21-1 is assigned pseudogene status. This CDR3 is built from 17 residues. CDR3 in DNA: TGTGCCAGCAGCAAAGGTTGGGAAGGGACTCCCACCGGGGAGCTGTTTTTT. It yields the protein CASSKGWEGTPTGELFF.

V usage is TRBV14 and J usage is TRBJ1-2; D unclear. Trimming took off 3 bases at V and 8 bases at J, with 10 bases between the two ends. CDR3 length equals 12 residues. Per the germline V gene, CDR1 is SGHDN and CDR2 is FVKESK. The CDR3 nucleotides are TGTGCCAGCAGCCACGAGGGAGGAGGCTACACCTTC. It yields the protein CASSHEGGGYTF.

The chain employs TRBV30 and TRBJ2-3; 8 nucleotides match TRBD2. In germline, CDR1 is GTSNPN, CDR2 SVGIG (reference sequence). The CDR3 has 14 residues. With V trimmed by 2 bases and J by 3 bases, 4 bases remained unmatched. The CDR3 DNA reads TGTGCCTGGAGTTCAGGACTAGCTACAGATACGCAGTATTTT. Its protein product is CAWSSGLATDTQYF.

The V gene is TRBV6-2 or TRBV6-3, the J gene TRBJ1-6; D ambiguous. CDR3 length: 13 residues. Between the trimmed V and J ends, which lost 1 base and 9 bases, there was a span of 7 bases. Germline V gene lookup returns CDR1 MNHEY and CDR2 SVGEGT. DNA for the CDR3: TGTGCCAGCAGTTACTTTCTCGGTTCACCCCTCCACTTT. Translating it yields CASSYFLGSPLHF.

This clone has just one count. The genes are TRBV3-1 (or the pseudogene TRBV3-2) and TRBJ2-5; no reliable D call. The CDR3 length is 15 residues. V shed 2 bases and J shed 1 base, with 11 bases lying between them. Looked up from germline, CDR1 is LGHDT and CDR2 is YNNKEL (reference sequence). CDR3 sequence reads: CASSQSVMVQETQYF. The CDR3 coding sequence is TGTGCCAGCAGCCAATCGGTTATGGTCCAAGAGACCCAGTACTTC.

The chain uses TRBV18 and TRBJ1-4; weak D call: TRBD1 (5 bases). Germline CDR1 is KGHSH and CDR2 is LQKENI. V gave up 4 bases and J gave up 1 base, with 13 bases separating them. CDR3 length: 16 residues. CDR3 loop: CASSRGLVGTNEKLFF. The CDR3 DNA is TGTGCCAGCTCACGGGGCCTCGTTGGAACTAATGAAAAACTGTTTTTT.

The chain links TRBV2 to TRBJ2-1; D might be TRBD1 (6 bases). Trimming pared 7 bases from V and 7 bases from J, leaving 14 bases between. The CDR3 runs 13 residues. Germline V gene data show CDR1 as SNHLY and CDR2 as FYNNEI. The CDR3 region is CASTPNRENEQFF. The CDR3 DNA is TGTGCCAGCACCCCGAACAGGGAAAATGAGCAGTTCTTC.

The genes are TRBV2 and TRBJ1-1, with D possibly being TRBD1 (5 bases). Trimming stripped 4 bases from V and 4 bases from J, with 13 bases between. The CDR3 is made up of 14 amino acids. Germline V CDR1 and CDR2: SNHLY, FYNNEI. CDR3 protein: CASSGVPGGTEAFF. CDR3 in DNA: TGTGCCAGCAGTGGGGTCCCGGGGGGCACTGAAGCTTTCTTT.

The chain couples TRBV3-1 (or the pseudogene TRBV3-2) to TRBJ1-5, with D possibly TRBD1 on 5 matching bases. CDR3 length: 17 residues. Germline V gene data show CDR1 as LGHDT and CDR2 as YNNKEL (reference sequence). With 0 bases removed from V and 6 bases from J, the gap between germline ends came to 18 bases. Here the CDR3 DNA reads TGTGCCAGCAGCCAAGATTTTTCGGGTGGGCAGGGTCAGCCCCAGCATTTT. This translates into CASSQDFSGGQGQPQHF.

The chain links TRBV7-3 to TRBJ1-1, with 7 bases aligning to TRBD1. V was clipped by 5 bases and J by 1 base; unmatched bases: 1. The CDR3 has 13 amino acids. Looked up from germline, CDR1 is SGHTA and CDR2 is FQGTGA. The CDR3, as DNA: TGTGCCAGCAGCCGGGACAGGAACACTGAAGCTTTCTTT. It translates to CASSRDRNTEAFF.

The table lists this clone with a few counts. The rearrangement uses TRBV7-6 and TRBJ2-5; tentative D call: TRBD1 (5 bases). The V and J ends lost 3 bases and 5 bases respectively, with 10 bases between them. The CDR3 loop spans 13 amino acids. CDR1 and CDR2 (germline): SGHVS, FNYEAQ. The CDR3 region is CASSFDSRETQYF. In nucleotides, the CDR3 is TGTGCCAGCAGCTTTGACAGCCGGGAGACCCAGTACTTC.

This chain uses TRBV25-1 with TRBJ2-3, with D possibly being TRBD2 (5 bases). The CDR3 contains 17 residues. Germline CDR1 and CDR2: MGHDK and SYGVNS. The V end lost 1 base, the J end lost 2 bases, and 16 bases lay between the germline ends. The CDR3 coding sequence is TGTGCCAGCAGTGAATTTGGTTGGTCGGGGAACACAGATACGCAGTATTTT. Amino acid sequence: CASSEFGWSGNTDTQYF.

This clone appeared once. The chain combines TRBV11-3 with TRBJ2-5; D is undetermined. V lost 5 bases and J 2 bases, leaving 9 bases between the germline ends. CDR3 length: 13 residues. Germline CDR1 is SGHNT and CDR2 is YENEEA. CDR3 coding DNA: TGTGCCAGCAGCCCCCACGGTCAAGAGACCCAGTACTTC. Residues: CASSPHGQETQYF.

A few counts support this clone. V gene TRBV10-3 combines with J gene TRBJ2-1; D unresolved. CDR3 length: 12 amino acids. The germline V gene encodes CDR1 ENHRY and CDR2 SYGVKD. Trimming left V 5 bases short and J 8 bases short, with 10 bases between. The CDR3 spells CAISSVRDEQFF. CDR3 nucleotides: TGTGCCATCAGTTCCGTTCGAGATGAGCAGTTCTTC.

The CDR3 reads CASTGTIYGYTF. The CDR3 coding sequence is TGTGCCAGCACCGGGACAATCTATGGCTACACCTTC. The chain is built from TRBV7-9 and TRBJ1-2, with D perhaps TRBD1 (6 bases). The CDR3 loop spans 12 amino acids. Trimming took 7 bases from V and 4 from J, leaving 10 bases between them. Germline V gene data show CDR1 as SEHNR and CDR2 as FQNEAQ (reference sequence).

This clone has a handful of counts. The chain has TRBV3-1 (or the pseudogene TRBV3-2) and TRBJ2-4; a weak D match, TRBD1 (5 bases). Germline loops: CDR1 LGHDT, CDR2 YNNKEL (reference sequence). Trimming cost V 3 bases and J 2 bases, with 11 bases left between them. The CDR3 length is 15 residues. In nucleotides, the CDR3 is TGTGCCAGCAGCCACCCGACAGCGACCAAAAACATTCAGTACTTC. It codes for CASSHPTATKNIQYF.

This clone was detected a few times. This rearrangement joins TRBV18 to TRBJ2-1; D remains ambiguous. This CDR3 has 13 amino acids. Germline V gives CDR1 KGHSH, CDR2 LQKENI. V was clipped by 3 bases and J by 5 bases, with 8 bases between them. CDR3 amino acids: CASSPRENNEQFF. CDR3 DNA: TGTGCCAGCTCACCGAGAGAGAACAATGAGCAGTTCTTC.

This chain joins TRBV27 and TRBJ2-5; 7 nucleotides align to TRBD1. This CDR3 spans 13 amino acids. The germline gives CDR1 MNHEY, CDR2 SMNVEV (reference sequence). V lost 8 bases, J lost 2 bases, and 5 bases stayed unmatched. CDR3 in amino acids: CASRRDSQETQYF. The CDR3 nucleotides read TGTGCCAGCCGCCGGGACAGTCAAGAGACCCAGTACTTC.

The chain uses TRBV11-3 and TRBJ2-3; 12 bases are a match to TRBD1. Per germline, CDR1 SGHNT and CDR2 YENEEA. This CDR3 comprises 16 residues. V shed 5 bases and J 2 bases; nucleotides not matched to a gene: 5. The CDR3 here is CASSQGTGGATDTQYF. The CDR3 nucleotides read TGTGCCAGCAGCCAGGGGACAGGGGGCGCCACAGATACGCAGTATTTT.

The V gene is TRBV2, the J gene TRBJ2-7, with 10 positions matching TRBD1. Germline V gives CDR1 SNHLY, CDR2 FYNNEI. CDR3 length: 13 amino acids. The V segment lost 4 bases and the J segment 4 bases; nucleotides outside the gene matches: 1. CDR3 DNA sequence: TGTGCCAGCAGTGGACAGGGGGCTTACGAGCAGTACTTC. Residues: CASSGQGAYEQYF.

This chain's CDR3 is CASSYGRDYGYTF. In DNA, the CDR3 is TGTGCCAGCAGTTACGGCAGGGACTATGGCTACACCTTC. The V call is TRBV6-5, the J call TRBJ1-2; a weak D match, TRBD1 (5 bases). The germline CDR1 and CDR2 sequences are MNHEY and SVGAGI. The CDR3 spans 13 residues. With 2 bases removed from V and 3 bases from J, the gap between germline ends came to 7 bases.

This clone has only a few counts. Other DNA sequences in this sample translate to the same CDR3. The CDR3 loop reads CASSLRDRENTEAFF. CDR3 in DNA: TGTGCCAGCAGCTTAAGGGACAGGGAGAACACTGAAGCTTTCTTT. J is TRBJ1-1 and V is TRBV7-9, with 9 bases identical to TRBD1. V gave up 2 bases and J gave up 1 base; unmatched junction bases: 2. Germline assignment: CDR1 SEHNR and CDR2 FQNEAQ (reference sequence). This CDR3 spans 15 amino acids.